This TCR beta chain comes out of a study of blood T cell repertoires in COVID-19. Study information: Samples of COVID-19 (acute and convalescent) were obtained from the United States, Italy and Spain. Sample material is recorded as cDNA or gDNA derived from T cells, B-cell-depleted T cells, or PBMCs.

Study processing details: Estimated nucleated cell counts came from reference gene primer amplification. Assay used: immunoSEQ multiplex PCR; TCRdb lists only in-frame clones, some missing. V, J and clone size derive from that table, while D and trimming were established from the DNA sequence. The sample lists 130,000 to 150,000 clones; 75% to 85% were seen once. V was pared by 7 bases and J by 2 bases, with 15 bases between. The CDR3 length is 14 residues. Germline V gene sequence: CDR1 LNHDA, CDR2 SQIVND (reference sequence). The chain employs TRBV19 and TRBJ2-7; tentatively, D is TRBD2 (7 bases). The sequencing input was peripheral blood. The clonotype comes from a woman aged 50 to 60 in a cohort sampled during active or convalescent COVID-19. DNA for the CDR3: TGTGCCAGTACCCCCGGGGGGCGTACCTACGAGCAGTACTTC. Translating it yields CASTPGGRTYEQYF.